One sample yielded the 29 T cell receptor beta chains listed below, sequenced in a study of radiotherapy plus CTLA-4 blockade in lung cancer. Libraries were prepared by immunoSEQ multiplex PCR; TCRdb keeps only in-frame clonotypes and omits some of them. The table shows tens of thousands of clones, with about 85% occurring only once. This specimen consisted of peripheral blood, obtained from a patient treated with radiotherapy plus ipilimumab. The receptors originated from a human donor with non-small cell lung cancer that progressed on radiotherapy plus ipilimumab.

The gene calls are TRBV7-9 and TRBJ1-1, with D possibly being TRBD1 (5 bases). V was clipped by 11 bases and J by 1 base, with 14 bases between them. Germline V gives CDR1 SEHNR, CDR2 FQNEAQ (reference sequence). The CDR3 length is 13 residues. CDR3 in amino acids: CAHRIGENTEAFF. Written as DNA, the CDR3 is TGTGCCCACCGAATAGGGGAGAACACTGAAGCTTTCTTT.

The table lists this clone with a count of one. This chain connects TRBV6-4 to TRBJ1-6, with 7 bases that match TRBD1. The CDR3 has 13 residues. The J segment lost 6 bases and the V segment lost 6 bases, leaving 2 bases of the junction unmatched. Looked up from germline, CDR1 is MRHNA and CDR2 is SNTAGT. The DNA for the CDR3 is TGTGCCAGCAGACAGGGGCCTAATTCACCCCTCCACTTT. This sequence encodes CASRQGPNSPLHF.

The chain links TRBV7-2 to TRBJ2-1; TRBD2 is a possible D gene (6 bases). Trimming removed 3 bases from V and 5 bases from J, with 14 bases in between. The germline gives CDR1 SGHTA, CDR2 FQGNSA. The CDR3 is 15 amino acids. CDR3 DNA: TGTGCCAGCAGCTTCGGAGGGCAGGCTAACAATGAGCAGTTCTTC. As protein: CASSFGGQANNEQFF.

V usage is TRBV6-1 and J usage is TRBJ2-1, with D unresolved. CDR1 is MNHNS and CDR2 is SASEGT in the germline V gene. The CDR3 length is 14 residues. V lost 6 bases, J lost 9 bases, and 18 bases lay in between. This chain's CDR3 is CASSPDWVIGEQFF. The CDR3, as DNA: TGTGCCAGCAGCCCCGACTGGGTCATCGGTGAGCAGTTCTTC.

CDR3 sequence reads: CASSRESTGYGYTF. The CDR3, as DNA: TGCGCCAGCAGCCGAGAGTCGACAGGGTACGGCTACACCTTC. This rearrangement joins TRBV4-1 to TRBJ1-2, with TRBD1 identical over 7 bases. This CDR3 region has 14 residues. Germline V CDR1 and CDR2: MGHRA, YSYEKL. Trimming removed 4 bases from V and 8 bases from J; junction bases left unmatched: 10.

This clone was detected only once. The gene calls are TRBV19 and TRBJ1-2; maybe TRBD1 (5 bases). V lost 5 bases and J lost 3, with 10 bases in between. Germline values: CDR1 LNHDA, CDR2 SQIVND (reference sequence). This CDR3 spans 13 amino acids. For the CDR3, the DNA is TGTGCCAGTAGTGGCCGGGACTACTATGGCTACACCTTC. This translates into CASSGRDYYGYTF.

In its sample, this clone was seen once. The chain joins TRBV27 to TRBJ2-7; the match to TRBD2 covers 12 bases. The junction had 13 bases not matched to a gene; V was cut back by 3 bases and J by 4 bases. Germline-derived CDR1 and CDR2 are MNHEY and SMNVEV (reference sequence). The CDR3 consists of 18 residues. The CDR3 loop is CASSFGVGTSGSPYEQYF. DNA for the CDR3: TGTGCCAGCAGTTTCGGCGTCGGGACTAGCGGGTCACCTTACGAGCAGTACTTC.

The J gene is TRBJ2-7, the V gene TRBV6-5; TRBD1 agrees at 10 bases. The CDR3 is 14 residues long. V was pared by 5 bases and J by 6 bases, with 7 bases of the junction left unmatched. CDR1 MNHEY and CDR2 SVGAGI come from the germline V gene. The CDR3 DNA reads TGTGCCAGCAGTACCGGGACAGGGGCCTCCGAGCAGTACTTC. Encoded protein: CASSTGTGASEQYF.

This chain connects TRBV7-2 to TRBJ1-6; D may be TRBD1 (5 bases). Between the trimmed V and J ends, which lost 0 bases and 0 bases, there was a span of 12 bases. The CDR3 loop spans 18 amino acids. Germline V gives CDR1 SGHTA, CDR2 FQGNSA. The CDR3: CASSLAGTPSSYNSPLHF. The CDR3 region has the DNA TGTGCCAGCAGCTTAGCCGGGACGCCGAGCTCCTATAATTCACCCCTCCACTTT.

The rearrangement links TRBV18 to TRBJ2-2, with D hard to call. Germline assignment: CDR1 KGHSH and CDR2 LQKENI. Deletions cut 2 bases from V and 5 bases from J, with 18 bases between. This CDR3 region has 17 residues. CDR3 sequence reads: CASSPGPGLMKTGELFF. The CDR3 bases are TGTGCCAGCTCACCAGGGCCTGGGCTCATGAAGACCGGGGAGCTGTTTTTT.

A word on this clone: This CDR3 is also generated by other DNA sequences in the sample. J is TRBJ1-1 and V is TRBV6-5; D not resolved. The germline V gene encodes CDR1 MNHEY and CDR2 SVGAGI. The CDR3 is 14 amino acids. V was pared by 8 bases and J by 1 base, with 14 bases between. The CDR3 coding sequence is TGTGCCAGCCTCCCCCGTAGAGGGAACACTGAAGCTTTCTTT. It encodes CASLPRRGNTEAFF.

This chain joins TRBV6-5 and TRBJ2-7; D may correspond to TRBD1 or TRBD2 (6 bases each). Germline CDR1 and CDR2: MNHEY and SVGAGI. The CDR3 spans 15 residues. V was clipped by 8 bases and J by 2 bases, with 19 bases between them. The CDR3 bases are TGTGCCAGCCAACAGGAGGGGGGAGCCGCCTACGAGCAGTACTTC. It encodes CASQQEGGAAYEQYF.

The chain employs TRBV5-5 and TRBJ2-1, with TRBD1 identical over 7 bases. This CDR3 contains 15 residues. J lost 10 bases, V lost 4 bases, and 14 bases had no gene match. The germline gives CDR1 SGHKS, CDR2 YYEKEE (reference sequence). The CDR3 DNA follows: TGTGCCAGCAGCCCCGACAGGGTGCTATCAAGAGAGCAGTTCTTC. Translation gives CASSPDRVLSREQFF.

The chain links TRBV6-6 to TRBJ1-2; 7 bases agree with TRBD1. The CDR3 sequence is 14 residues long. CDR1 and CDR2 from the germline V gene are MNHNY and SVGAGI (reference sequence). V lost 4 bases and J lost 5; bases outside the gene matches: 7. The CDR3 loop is CASSSDRDPYGYTF. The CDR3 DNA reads TGTGCCAGCAGTTCCGACAGGGATCCTTATGGCTACACCTTC.

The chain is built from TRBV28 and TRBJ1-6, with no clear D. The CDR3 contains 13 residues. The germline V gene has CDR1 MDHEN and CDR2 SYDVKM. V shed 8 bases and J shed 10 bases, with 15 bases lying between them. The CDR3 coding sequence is TGTGCCAGCGGACCCCAGAGGTTATCACCCCTCCACTTT. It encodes CASGPQRLSPLHF.

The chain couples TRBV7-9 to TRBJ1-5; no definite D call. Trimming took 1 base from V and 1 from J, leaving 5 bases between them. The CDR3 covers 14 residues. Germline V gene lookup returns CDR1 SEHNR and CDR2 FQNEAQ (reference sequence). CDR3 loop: CASSLGESNQPQHF. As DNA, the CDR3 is TGTGCCAGCAGCTTAGGGGAAAGCAATCAGCCCCAGCATTTT.

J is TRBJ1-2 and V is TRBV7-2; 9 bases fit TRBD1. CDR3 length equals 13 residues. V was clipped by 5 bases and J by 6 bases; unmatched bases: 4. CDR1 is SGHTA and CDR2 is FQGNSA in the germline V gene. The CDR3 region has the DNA TGTGCCAGCAGCACCCGACAGGGGGATGGCTACACCTTC. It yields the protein CASSTRQGDGYTF.

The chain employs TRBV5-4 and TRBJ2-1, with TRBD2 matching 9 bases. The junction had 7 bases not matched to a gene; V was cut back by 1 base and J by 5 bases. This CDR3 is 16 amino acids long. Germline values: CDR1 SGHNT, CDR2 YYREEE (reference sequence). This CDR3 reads CASSLMVAGEHNEQFF. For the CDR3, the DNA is TGTGCCAGCAGCTTGATGGTAGCGGGGGAGCACAATGAGCAGTTCTTC.

The CDR3 DNA sequence: TGTGCCAGCTCCACAGGGCAGGGGGGGACTGAAGCTTTCTTT. It codes for CASSTGQGGTEAFF. The chain uses TRBV18 and TRBJ1-1; 7 nucleotides match TRBD1. The germline V gene has CDR1 KGHSH and CDR2 LQKENI. The CDR3 spans 14 residues. V shed 6 bases, J shed 5 bases, and the junction held 9 bases outside the gene matches. Full variable domain (rest looked up from reference TRBV18 and TRBJ1-1): NAGVMQNPRHLVRRRGQEARLRCSPMKGHSHVYWYRQLPEEGLKFMVYLQKENIIDESGMPKERFSAEFPKEGPSILRIQQVVRGDSAAYFCASSTGQGGTEAFFGQGTRLTVV.

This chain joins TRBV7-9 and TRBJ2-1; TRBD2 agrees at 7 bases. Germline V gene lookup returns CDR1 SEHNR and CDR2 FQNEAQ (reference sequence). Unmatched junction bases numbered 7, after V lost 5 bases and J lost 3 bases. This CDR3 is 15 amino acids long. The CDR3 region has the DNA TGTGCCAGCAGCCCAAGACTAGCCCGCTACAATGAGCAGTTCTTC. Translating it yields CASSPRLARYNEQFF. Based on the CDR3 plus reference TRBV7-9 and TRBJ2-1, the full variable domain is DTGVSQNPRHKITKRGQNVTFRCDPISEHNRLYWYRQTLGQGPEFLTYFQNEAQLEKSRLLSDRFSAERPKGSFSTLEIQRTEQGDSAMYLCASSPRLARYNEQFFGPGTRLTVL.

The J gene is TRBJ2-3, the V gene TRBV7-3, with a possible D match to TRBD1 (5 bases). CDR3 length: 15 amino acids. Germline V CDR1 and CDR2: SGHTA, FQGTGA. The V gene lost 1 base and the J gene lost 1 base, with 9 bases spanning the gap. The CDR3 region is CASSLRGGGTDTQYF. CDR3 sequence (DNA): TGTGCCAGCAGCTTAAGGGGCGGAGGCACAGATACGCAGTATTTT.

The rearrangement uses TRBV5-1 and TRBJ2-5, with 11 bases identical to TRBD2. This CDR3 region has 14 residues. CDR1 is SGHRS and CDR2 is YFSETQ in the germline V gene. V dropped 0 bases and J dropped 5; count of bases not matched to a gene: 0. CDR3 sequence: CASSLGLAGETQYF. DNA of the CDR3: TGCGCCAGCAGCTTGGGACTAGCGGGGGAGACCCAGTACTTC.

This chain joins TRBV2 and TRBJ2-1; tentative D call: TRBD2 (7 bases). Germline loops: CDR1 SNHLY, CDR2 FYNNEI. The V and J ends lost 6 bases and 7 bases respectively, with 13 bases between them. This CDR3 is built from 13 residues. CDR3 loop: CASRGGGRNEQFF. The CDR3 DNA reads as TGTGCCAGCAGAGGGGGGGGCAGAAATGAGCAGTTCTTC. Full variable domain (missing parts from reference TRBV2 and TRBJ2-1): EPEVTQTPSHQVTQMGQEVILRCVPISNHLYFYWYRQILGQKVEFLVSFYNNEISEKSEIFDDQFSVERPDGSNFTLKIRSTKLEDSAMYFCASRGGGRNEQFFGPGTRLTVL.

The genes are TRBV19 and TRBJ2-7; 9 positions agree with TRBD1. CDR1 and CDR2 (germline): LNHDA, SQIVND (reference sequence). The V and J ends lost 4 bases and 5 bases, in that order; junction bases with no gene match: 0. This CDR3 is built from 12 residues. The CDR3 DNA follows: TGTGCCAGTAGTAGACAGGGGGACGAGCAGTACTTC. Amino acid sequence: CASSRQGDEQYF. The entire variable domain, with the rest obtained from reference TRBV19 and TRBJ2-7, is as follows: DGGITQSPKYLFRKEGQNVTLSCEQNLNHDAMYWYRQDPGQGLRLIYYSQIVNDFQKGDIAEGYSVSREKKESFPLTVTSAQKNPTAFYLCASSRQGDEQYFGPGTRLTVT.

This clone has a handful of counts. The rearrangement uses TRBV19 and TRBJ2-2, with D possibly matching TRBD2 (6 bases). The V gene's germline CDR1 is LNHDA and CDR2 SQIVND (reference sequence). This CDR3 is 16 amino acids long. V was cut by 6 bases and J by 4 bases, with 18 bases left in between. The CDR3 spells CASSHGTAGSTGELFF. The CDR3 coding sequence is TGTGCCAGTAGCCACGGGACGGCGGGGAGCACCGGGGAGCTGTTTTTT. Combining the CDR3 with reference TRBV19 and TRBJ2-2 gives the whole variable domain DGGITQSPKYLFRKEGQNVTLSCEQNLNHDAMYWYRQDPGQGLRLIYYSQIVNDFQKGDIAEGYSVSREKKESFPLTVTSAQKNPTAFYLCASSHGTAGSTGELFFGEGSRLTVL.

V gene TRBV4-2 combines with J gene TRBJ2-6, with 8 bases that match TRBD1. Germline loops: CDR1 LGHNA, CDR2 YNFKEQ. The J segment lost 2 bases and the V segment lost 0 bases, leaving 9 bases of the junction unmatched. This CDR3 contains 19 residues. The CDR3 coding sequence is TGTGCCAGCAGCCAAGAGGGACCCAGGGGGCAGGCTGGGGCCAACGTCCTGACTTTC. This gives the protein CASSQEGPRGQAGANVLTF.

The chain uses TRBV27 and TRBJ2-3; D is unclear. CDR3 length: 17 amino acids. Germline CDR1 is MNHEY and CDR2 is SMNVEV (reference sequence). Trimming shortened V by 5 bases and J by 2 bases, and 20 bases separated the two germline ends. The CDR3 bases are TGTGCCAGCAGTCGTAGCCCCGGATACCGTGACACAGATACGCAGTATTTT. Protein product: CASSRSPGYRDTDTQYF.

CDR3 sequence (DNA): TGTGCCAGCAGCGCCGCATTCAGGGTCGGCACCAATGAGCAGTTCTTC. Translating it yields CASSAAFRVGTNEQFF. V and J are TRBV5-5 and TRBJ2-1, with TRBD1 as a possible D gene (5 bases). CDR1 and CDR2 from the germline V gene are SGHKS and YYEKEE (reference sequence). The CDR3 runs to 16 residues. V lost 4 bases and J lost 6, with 20 bases in between.

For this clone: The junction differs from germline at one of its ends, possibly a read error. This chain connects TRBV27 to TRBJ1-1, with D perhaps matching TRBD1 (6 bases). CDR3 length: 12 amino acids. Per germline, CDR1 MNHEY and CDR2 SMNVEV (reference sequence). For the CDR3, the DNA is TGTGCCGGCAGGGGCATGAACACTGAAGCCTTCTTT. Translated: CAGRGMNTEAFF.